Below are 8 T cell receptor beta chains sequenced from a single sample in a study of T cell repertoires in cytomegalovirus infection. Using its own MiXCR run on the reads, TCRdb lists one record per CDR3 protein. The data hold 300,000 or so distinct CDR3 sequences, with more than 20% observed a single time. The antigens for these receptors are not known. The source was cultured PBMCs, collected from culture after CMV antigen stimulation. These receptors all come from a human donor in good health (CMV status not recorded). Some clones in this sample may be carry-over from other donors' samples.

This clonotype has a handful of counts. The rearrangement uses TRBV7-4 and TRBJ2-5; a possible D gene is TRBD1 (6 bases). CDR3 length: 14 residues. Germline assignment: CDR1 SGHVT and CDR2 SQSDAQ. Deletions cut 5 bases from V and 5 bases from J, with 15 bases between. CDR3 residues: CASSTQQGRETQYF. CDR3 in DNA: TGTGCCAGCAGCACACAACAGGGCCGGGAGACCCAGTACTTC. The whole variable domain, filled in from reference TRBV7-4 and TRBJ2-5, reads GAGVSQSPRYKVAKRGRDVALRCDSISGHVTLYWYRQTLGQGSEVLTYSQSDAQRDKSGRPSGRFSAERPERSVSTLKIQRTEQGDSAVYLCASSTQQGRETQYFGPGTRLLVL.

This chain joins TRBV20-1 and TRBJ2-1; TRBD2 agrees at 7 bases. Germline CDR1 is DFQATT and CDR2 is SNEGSKA (reference sequence). The CDR3 has 15 residues. J gave up 8 bases and V 2 bases, and 12 bases lay outside the gene matches. CDR3 DNA sequence: TGCAGTGCTAGATCTGAAACTAGCGATCCTTATGAGCAGTTCTTC. As protein: CSARSETSDPYEQFF.

This clonotype was counted ten times or more. The chain employs TRBV7-2 and TRBJ2-7; 13 positions agree with TRBD2. The CDR3 covers 19 residues. Trimming removed 2 bases from V and 2 bases from J; junction bases left unmatched: 12. Germline-derived CDR1 and CDR2 are SGHTA and FQGNSA. CDR3 amino acids: CASSLSTSGRAWLTYEQYF. CDR3 nucleotide sequence: TGTGCCAGCAGCTTATCCACTAGCGGGAGGGCCTGGCTTACCTACGAGCAGTACTTC.

The chain links TRBV29-1 to TRBJ1-1; 7 positions match TRBD1. The CDR3 is 12 residues long. The V gene end was trimmed by 7 bases and the J gene end by 1 base; junction bases not matched to a gene: 3. Germline V CDR1 and CDR2: SQVTM, ANQGSEA. CDR3 sequence (DNA): TGCAGCGATTGGGACAGGAACACTGAAGCTTTCTTT. It is translated as CSDWDRNTEAFF.

This clonotype appeared a few times. In DNA form, the CDR3 reads TGTGCCAGCAGTTTCACAGGGGTATCGTTCTTC. Translated, it gives CASSFTGVSFF. The genes are TRBV12-3 or TRBV12-4 and TRBJ2-1, with 7 nucleotides matching TRBD1. The CDR3 sequence is 11 residues long. The junction had 5 bases not matched to a gene; V was cut back by 3 bases and J by 15 bases.

The chain joins TRBV10-3 to TRBJ2-3; D possibly corresponds to TRBD2 (6 bases). The CDR3 is 14 residues long. Germline CDR1 reads ENHRY; CDR2 reads SYGVKD. With 6 bases removed from V and 0 bases from J, the gap between germline ends came to 10 bases. This chain's CDR3 is CAIRAGTSTDTQYF. In DNA form, the CDR3 reads TGTGCCATCAGAGCCGGGACTAGCACAGATACGCAGTATTTT.

The genes are TRBV5-4 and TRBJ1-4; D call uncertain. V was clipped by 4 bases and J by 7 bases, with 8 bases between them. The CDR3 is made up of 12 amino acids. Germline V lookup: CDR1 SGHNT, CDR2 YYREEE (reference sequence). CDR3: CASSIWSEKLFF. Written as DNA, the CDR3 is TGTGCCAGCAGCATCTGGAGTGAAAAACTGTTTTTT.

The rearrangement uses TRBV14 and TRBJ1-4; 9 bases map to TRBD1. After removal of 0 bases from V and 8 bases from J, the junction contained 4 bases not matched to a gene. The CDR3 loop spans 15 amino acids. Germline V gene lookup returns CDR1 SGHDN and CDR2 FVKESK. The CDR3 here is CASSQEGTGTEKLFF. The CDR3 region has the DNA TGTGCCAGCAGCCAAGAGGGGACAGGGACGGAAAAACTGTTTTTT.